This TCR beta chain was recorded in a study of Ad26.COV2.S vaccination and SARS-CoV-2 variants (dated by TCRdb to the early 2020s). With regard to the full study: Donors in the vaccine arm were drawn from COV1001, a multicentre, randomized, double-blind, placebo-controlled phase I-IIa trial testing Ad26.COV2.S in healthy adults. Ad26.COV2.S was administered intramuscularly at 5 x 10^10 or 1 x 10^11 viral particles, either as a single shot or as two shots given 56 days apart. The TCR-sequenced set comprised approximately 30 samples: some 20 Ad26.COV2.S vaccine recipients, 5 placebo recipients and 8 SARS-CoV-2 convalescent individuals. Sequencing of the TCRbeta repertoire served to evaluate the specificity and breadth of SARS-CoV-2-reactive T cell receptors following Ad26.COV2.S vaccination. Throughout the experiments and outcome assessment, investigators stayed blinded to trial group allocation. Trial participants were randomized into five groups of five, in which low-dose or high-dose Ad26.COV2.S was given once or twice, or placebo was given on both occasions.

The treatment or condition tag for this specimen amounts to: around 19 received Ad26.COV2.S at low or high dose, single or two shots; 5 received placebo; per-sample allocation not given. For vaccine and placebo recipients, repertoires were sequenced using samples collected on day 63 after the first injection. Cohort 1b enrolled 25 or so adults aged 18-55 years at a single site in Boston, USA, between 29 July and 7 August 2020. Ad26.COV2.S consisted of a replication-incompetent adenovirus type 26 vector by which a prefusion-stabilized SARS-CoV-2 spike protein from the original Wuhan strain was expressed. The immunoSEQ Assay was the method used to sequence TCRbeta CDR3 regions. After extraction, genomic DNA underwent amplification by bias-controlled multiplex PCR, followed by high-throughput sequencing. On the study's bioinformatics: To quantify the absolute abundance of each unique TCRbeta CDR3 region, sequences were collapsed and filtered. Usable DNA was measured by amplifying reference genes present in all nucleated cells, and TCRbeta template counts were normalized to that usable DNA to estimate T cell fraction. Repertoire TCRs were annotated as SARS-CoV-2-specific when V gene, CDR3 amino acid sequence and J gene were exactly matched to a known reactive TCR set. The reference SARS-CoV-2 TCR set was obtained from MIRA and was filtered for enrichment in COVID-19-positive ImmuneCODE repertoires, whereby public or cross-reactive TCRs were removed. Based on the MIRA antigens, annotated TCRs were further analysed at the level of specific ORF or position within ORF. Breadth was defined as annotated unique rearrangements over total unique productive rearrangements; depth was the summed frequency of those rearrangements. Two-sided Wilcoxon rank-sum tests were applied when comparing TCR breadth between groups. TCRdb carries this immuneACCESS record with in-frame sequences only. Its versions omit some clonotypes, under half of them owing to an unresolved V gene in the studies checked, with the rest unexplained. From that table come the V and J calls and clone size; the DNA was used to work out D and trimming. The sample includes about 410,000 clones, with about 88% observed a single time. Around 1.9% of the sample goes to the ten largest clones.

Inclusive of the bounding cysteine and phenylalanine, the CDR3 is 14 residues long. Of all the DNA, just the CDR3 is kept, 42 bases in frame from base 1. V lost 5 bases and J lost 5 bases, and the count of bases not matched to a germline gene is 7. According to the germline V gene, CDR1 reads MNHEY and CDR2 reads SVGEGT. Beyond this particular receptor, the publication reports: Higher spike-specific TCR breadth was observed in Ad26.COV2.S recipients than in placebo recipients (P = 0.0014). Comparing responses between vaccine doses or regimens was not something the study was powered to do. The authors noted that the TCR breadth and depth analyses may have underestimated total T cell responses. Vaccine and placebo recipients had comparable non-spike TCR breadth, which fits with the vaccine containing only spike. After vaccination, spike-specific CD8+ and CD4+ T cell responses were reported to show substantial breadth.

Points on this clone: Its recognized antigen is unknown. Per-nucleotide qualities are absent, and no much larger clonotype sits a single base away.

The receptor was isolated from a person aged 18 to 65 who received the Ad26.COV2.S COVID-19 vaccine or a placebo. The chain is made from TRBV6-2 or TRBV6-3 and TRBJ2-7, and 9 junction bases match TRBD1. Sample: peripheral blood, taken in a trial of Ad26.COV2.S vaccine versus placebo. CDR3 region: CASSRYRGQNEQYF. The base sequence is TGTGCCAGCAGTCGTTACAGGGGGCAGAACGAGCAGTACTTC.